The 6 T cell receptor beta chains below come from one sample, sequenced in a study of blood T cell repertoires in COVID-19. The assay was immunoSEQ multiplex PCR, and TCRdb's table has in-frame clones only and misses some. Counted here are 190,000 or so clones, 81% occurring once; the ten biggest clones make up approximately 9.2%. Material: PBMCs or T cells enriched from blood (not recorded which). The receptors come from a man in his forties who had recovered from COVID-19.

The chain links TRBV6-6 to TRBJ1-2; 7 bases fit TRBD1. V shed 2 bases, J shed 4 bases, and the junction held 10 bases outside the gene matches. The CDR3 has 16 amino acids. The V gene's germline CDR1 is MNHNY and CDR2 SVGAGI (reference sequence). CDR3 sequence: CASSYLQGRVGYGYTF. CDR3 DNA: TGTGCCAGCAGTTACCTACAGGGGCGGGTTGGCTATGGCTACACCTTC.

This clone came up once. The chain recombines TRBV7-8 with TRBJ2-1; a weak D match, TRBD2 (6 bases). CDR1 SGHVS and CDR2 FQNEAQ come from the germline V gene. This CDR3 contains 17 residues. V dropped 5 bases and J dropped 2 bases, with 19 bases sitting between them. The CDR3 loop is CASSPWMGGLTYNEQFF. In nucleotides, the CDR3 is TGTGCCAGCAGCCCGTGGATGGGGGGACTCACCTACAATGAGCAGTTCTTC.

The V call is TRBV19, the J call TRBJ2-3; tentative D call: TRBD1 (6 bases). Germline CDR1 is LNHDA and CDR2 is SQIVND (reference sequence). The V gene lost 4 bases and the J gene lost 0 bases, with 14 bases spanning the gap. CDR3 length: 16 residues. CDR3: CASSTPQGISTDTQYF. CDR3 bases: TGTGCCAGTAGTACCCCCCAGGGGATAAGCACAGATACGCAGTATTTT.

This chain links TRBV19 with TRBJ1-5, with TRBD1 matching 8 bases. Germline trimming cut 3 bases from V and 6 bases from J; bases unmatched to any gene: 7. Germline values: CDR1 LNHDA, CDR2 SQIVND (reference sequence). The CDR3 runs to 15 residues. The CDR3 sequence is CASSMARGQGQPQHF. The CDR3 DNA sequence: TGTGCCAGTAGTATGGCCAGGGGGCAAGGTCAGCCCCAGCATTTT.

This chain uses TRBV7-2 with TRBJ2-4; 9 positions agree with TRBD1. The germline CDR1 and CDR2 sequences are SGHTA and FQGNSA. V shed 5 bases, J shed 13 bases, and the junction held 12 bases outside the gene matches. This CDR3 has 14 residues. CDR3 loop: CASSAHGGQGIQYF. CDR3 sequence (DNA): TGTGCCAGCAGCGCCCATGGGGGACAGGGTATCCAGTACTTC.

A single count supports this clone. The chain couples TRBV18 to TRBJ1-4; D gene ambiguous. Deletions cut 6 bases from V and 5 bases from J, with 16 bases between. Germline values: CDR1 KGHSH, CDR2 LQKENI. This CDR3 comprises 15 residues. The CDR3 here is CASSHNGPYNEKLFF. Here the CDR3 DNA reads TGTGCCAGCTCCCACAATGGGCCCTACAATGAAAAACTGTTTTTT. The full variable domain, its missing parts supplied by reference TRBV18 and TRBJ1-4, is NAGVMQNPRHLVRRRGQEARLRCSPMKGHSHVYWYRQLPEEGLKFMVYLQKENIIDESGMPKERFSAEFPKEGPSILRIQQVVRGDSAAYFCASSHNGPYNEKLFFGSGTQLSVL.